These 11 T cell receptor beta chains were sequenced from one sample in a study of cytomegalovirus exposure and HLA in healthy donors. The assay was immunoSEQ multiplex PCR, and TCRdb's table has in-frame clones only and misses some. The repertoire holds approximately 240,000 clones, with just over 90% as singletons. The sample comprised PBMCs. These receptors came from a woman aged 18-30 years in good health and CMV-seronegative.

V is TRBV7-8 and J is TRBJ1-1; 10 nucleotides align to TRBD1. The trim removed 8 bases at V and 11 bases at J, leaving 20 bases unmatched. The CDR3 is 16 amino acids. Germline values: CDR1 SGHVS, CDR2 FQNEAQ. In DNA, the CDR3 is TGTGCCAGCTACCAATTCCGAGCCGGGACAGGGGAGAAGGCTTTCTTT. It yields the protein CASYQFRAGTGEKAFF.

V is TRBV19 and J is TRBJ2-5; 8 nucleotides line up with TRBD1. Germline loops: CDR1 LNHDA, CDR2 SQIVND (reference sequence). V gave up 3 bases and J gave up 7 bases; unmatched junction bases: 7. The CDR3 sequence is 14 residues long. This chain's CDR3 is CASSIADRAGTQYF. CDR3 nucleotide sequence: TGTGCCAGTAGTATCGCGGACAGGGCGGGGACCCAGTACTTC.

The rearrangement joins TRBV29-1 to TRBJ2-2, with D perhaps TRBD1 (6 bases). From germline, CDR1 is SQVTM and CDR2 ANQGSEA. The V end was cut by 7 bases, the J end by 3 bases, with 18 bases between. CDR3 size: 15 residues. The CDR3 is CSANLQGRHTGELFF. In DNA, the CDR3 is TGCAGCGCGAATCTACAGGGTCGTCACACCGGGGAGCTGTTTTTT.

The chain is built from TRBV14 and TRBJ2-7; TRBD2 is a possible D gene (5 bases). This CDR3 is 15 amino acids long. Trimming left V 0 bases short and J 5 bases short, with 14 bases between. CDR1 and CDR2 (germline): SGHDN, FVKESK. The chain's CDR3 is CASSQDRRLNNEQYF. The CDR3, as DNA: TGTGCCAGCAGCCAAGATCGTAGACTAAACAACGAGCAGTACTTC. Full variable domain (outside the CDR3, taken from reference TRBV14 and TRBJ2-7): EAGVTQFPSHSVIEKGQTVTLRCDPISGHDNLYWYRRVMGKEIKFLLHFVKESKQDESGMPNNRFLAERTGGTYSTLKVQPAELEDSGVYFCASSQDRRLNNEQYFGPGTRLTVT.

The CDR3 here is CAWSVPGTLSGANVLTF. CDR3 bases: TGTGCCTGGAGTGTACCAGGGACACTCTCTGGGGCCAACGTCCTGACTTTC. V usage is TRBV30 and J usage is TRBJ2-6; tentative D call: TRBD1 (6 bases). V was clipped by 0 bases and J by 0 bases, with 12 bases between them. The V gene's germline CDR1 is GTSNPN and CDR2 SVGIG (reference sequence). This CDR3 comprises 17 residues.

The chain joins TRBV6-4 to TRBJ2-1, with D possibly being TRBD2 (6 bases). The V end lost 2 bases, the J end lost 1 base, and 9 bases lay between the germline ends. CDR1 is MRHNA, CDR2 SNTAGT, per germline. The CDR3 length is 15 residues. CDR3 residues: CASSDRAGSYNEQFF. In DNA, the CDR3 is TGTGCCAGCAGTGACCGGGCGGGGTCCTACAATGAGCAGTTCTTC.

The gene calls are TRBV19 and TRBJ1-4; maybe TRBD1 (6 bases). Trimming took off 6 bases at V and 14 bases at J, with 19 bases between the two ends. The CDR3 has 13 residues. Looked up from germline, CDR1 is LNHDA and CDR2 is SQIVND (reference sequence). CDR3 loop: CASSSRRGGELFF. Here the CDR3 DNA reads TGTGCCAGTAGCTCACGTAGGGGGGGAGAGCTGTTTTTT.

This chain uses TRBV29-1 with TRBJ1-1, with unresolved D. Germline V lookup: CDR1 SQVTM, CDR2 ANQGSEA. V was pared by 4 bases and J by 0 bases, with 6 bases between. The CDR3 is made up of 12 amino acids. The CDR3 spells CSVGPVNTEAFF. The CDR3 region has the DNA TGCAGCGTTGGGCCAGTGAACACTGAAGCTTTCTTT.

This chain links TRBV10-1 with TRBJ2-7; 8 bases line up with TRBD1. This CDR3 contains 14 residues. CDR1 and CDR2 from the germline V gene are WNHNN and SYGVQD (reference sequence). Unmatched junction bases numbered 5, after V lost 5 bases and J lost 2 bases. The CDR3 DNA reads TGCGCCAGCAGTAAGGGACAGGCCCCCTACGAGCAGTACTTC. Protein: CASSKGQAPYEQYF.

The CDR3 nucleotides are TGTGCCAGTAGCCTGGACAGGGGGCTAGATAACGAGCAGTACTTC. Translated: CASSLDRGLDNEQYF. The J gene is TRBJ2-7, the V gene TRBV19; 11 bases are a match to TRBD1. The germline gives CDR1 LNHDA, CDR2 SQIVND (reference sequence). The CDR3 totals 15 residues. The V segment lost 6 bases and the J segment 5 bases; nucleotides outside the gene matches: 9.

V usage is TRBV5-1 and J usage is TRBJ1-2; 7 bases agree with TRBD1. The V gene end was trimmed by 0 bases and the J gene end by 6 bases; junction bases not matched to a gene: 8. Germline V lookup: CDR1 SGHRS, CDR2 YFSETQ. CDR3 length: 15 residues. The CDR3 here is CASSLALGTEDGYTF. CDR3 in DNA: TGCGCCAGCAGCTTGGCCCTCGGGACAGAAGATGGCTACACCTTC.